Here is one TCR beta chain with its context. Its antigen remains unidentified. Base qualities are missing; no much larger clone stands one base away. This specimen belongs to a study of blood T cell repertoires in COVID-19 (dated by TCRdb to the early 2020s). Regarding the research as a whole: The collaborator samples originated in the United States, Italy and Spain and spanned the acute and convalescent phases of COVID-19. The material from the prospective study consisted of cDNA or gDNA derived from T cells, B-cell-depleted T cells, or PBMCs. The dataset comprised deeply sampled blood TCRbeta repertoires from subjects exposed to, actively infected with, or recovered from COVID-19. A freely available public database, intended as a resource for researchers studying the immune response to SARS-CoV-2, is where the repertoires were released. The samples were drawn from two sources: the first 160 participants of the ongoing ImmuneRACE study, and fewer than 1,500 subjects contributed by 6 global collaborators. A de-identified subject ID, COVID-19 status, age in years and sex were almost always included in the sample metadata. Where available, HLA class I and class II types were obtained from metadata supplied by the sample provider rather than from assay-based typing.

The immunoSEQ Assay, a bias-controlled multiplex PCR, was used to amplify TCRbeta CDR3 regions from genomic DNA. The original methods were these. The number of nucleated cells in each sample was estimated from the amplification of reference gene primers within the assay. To quantify the absolute abundance of each unique TCRbeta CDR3 rearrangement, sequence reads were collapsed and filtered. For each sample, productive Simpson clonality was calculated by taking the square root of Simpson's diversity index across productive rearrangements. As stored in TCRdb, this immuneACCESS dataset retains in-frame rearrangements with V and J assigned. A fraction of the clones does not appear; measured against another copy, unresolved V genes explain less than half of the discrepancy, and the remainder lacks a known reason. V, J and clone size are taken as reported in that table, and D and trimming were inferred from the DNA itself. This sample lists about 140,000 clones; approximately 84% were detected once. Of the sample, around 1.6% falls within the top ten clones.

From the cysteine up to the phenylalanine, the CDR3 has a length of 15 residues. The only DNA kept is the CDR3, 45 bases in frame from the first base. CDR1 and CDR2 are drawn from the germline V gene: MGHDK, SYGVNS. V is cut by 6 bases and J by 0 bases, and the space between the germline ends is 12 bases. Results and caveats for the whole study, not just this receptor: How much clinical and demographic metadata was included differed by source and by participant, and the metadata was provided uncurated.

Participants in the prospective study were aged about 18 to 89 years, lived in under 30 United States geographic areas, and enrolled through a virtual design. In the prospective study, participants were assigned to cohorts based on the clinical history participants reported in a screening survey and a study questionnaire. Exposed participants had been in contact with someone with a PCR-confirmed or clinician-diagnosed COVID-19 case within 2 weeks of study entry. In the prospective study, whole blood, serum and a nasopharyngeal or oropharyngeal swab were collected from each participant by mobile phlebotomists. Over a roughly 2-month period, participants in the prospective study had the option of providing additional blood draws and questionnaires. Prospective study blood samples were shipped either frozen or at room temperature before DNA extraction.

The sequenced sample was PBMCs or T cells enriched from blood (not recorded which). This clonotype was obtained from a woman under 30 who had been exposed to COVID-19. The sequence joins TRBV25-1 to TRBJ1-3, and perhaps TRBD1 as D gene, on 6 matching bases. The bases are TGTGCCAGCAGAGAGACAGGCGTCTCTGGAAACACCATATATTTT. Protein translation: CASRETGVSGNTIYF.